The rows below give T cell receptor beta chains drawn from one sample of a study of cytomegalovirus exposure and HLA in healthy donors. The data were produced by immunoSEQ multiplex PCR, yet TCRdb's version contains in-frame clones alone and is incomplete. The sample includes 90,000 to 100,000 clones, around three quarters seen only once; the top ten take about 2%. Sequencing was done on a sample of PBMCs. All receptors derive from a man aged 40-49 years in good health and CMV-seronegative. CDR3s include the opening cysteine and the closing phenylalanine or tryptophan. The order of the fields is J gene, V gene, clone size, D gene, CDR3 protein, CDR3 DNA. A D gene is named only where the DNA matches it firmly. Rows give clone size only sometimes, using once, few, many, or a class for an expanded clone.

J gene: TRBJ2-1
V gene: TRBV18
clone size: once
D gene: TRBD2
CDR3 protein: CASSPPGGPGEQFF
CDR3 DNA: TGTGCCAGCTCACCACCGGGAGGGCCTGGGGAGCAGTTCTTC

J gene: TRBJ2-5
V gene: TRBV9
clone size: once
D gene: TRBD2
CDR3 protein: CASSVSSGGIQETQYF
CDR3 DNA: TGTGCCAGCAGCGTTTCTAGCGGGGGTATCCAAGAGACCCAGTACTTC

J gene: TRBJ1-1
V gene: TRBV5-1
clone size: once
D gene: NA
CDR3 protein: CASSLSQGYQSTEAFF
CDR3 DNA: TGCGCCAGCAGCTTGTCCCAGGGGTACCAATCCACTGAAGCTTTCTTT

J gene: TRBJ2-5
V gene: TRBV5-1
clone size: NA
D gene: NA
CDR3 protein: CASSYGHQQETQYF
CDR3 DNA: TGCGCCAGCAGCTACGGACATCAACAAGAGACCCAGTACTTC

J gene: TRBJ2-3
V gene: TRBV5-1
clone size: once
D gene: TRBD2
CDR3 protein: CASSFRLAGDSTDTQYF
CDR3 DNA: TGCGCCAGCAGCTTCAGACTAGCGGGGGACAGCACAGATACGCAGTATTTT

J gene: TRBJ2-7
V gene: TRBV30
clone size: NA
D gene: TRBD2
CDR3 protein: CAWSPSLAGRNEQYF
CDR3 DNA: TGTGCCTGGAGTCCGTCACTAGCGGGGCGAAACGAGCAGTACTTC

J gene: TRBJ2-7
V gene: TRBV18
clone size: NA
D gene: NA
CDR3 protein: CASSPIGGGGFGEQYF
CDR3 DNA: TGTGCCAGCTCACCGATCGGTGGAGGGGGCTTTGGCGAGCAGTACTTC

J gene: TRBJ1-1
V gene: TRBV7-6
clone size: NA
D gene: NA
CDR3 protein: CASSLAQAGSANTEAFF
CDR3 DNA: TGTGCCAGCAGCTTAGCGCAGGCAGGGTCGGCGAACACTGAAGCTTTCTTT

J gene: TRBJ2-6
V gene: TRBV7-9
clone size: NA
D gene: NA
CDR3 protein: CSSSDPQGPGANVLTF
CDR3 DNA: TGTTCCAGCAGCGACCCACAGGGACCAGGGGCCAACGTCCTGACTTTC

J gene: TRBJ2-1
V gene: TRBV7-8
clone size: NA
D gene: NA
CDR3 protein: CASSGSVHNEQFF
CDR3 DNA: TGTGCCAGCAGCGGTAGCGTACACAATGAGCAGTTCTTC

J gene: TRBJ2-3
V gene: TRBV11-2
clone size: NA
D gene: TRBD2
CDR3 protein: CASSLFALAGGTSTDTQYF
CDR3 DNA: TGTGCCAGCAGCTTATTTGCTCTAGCGGGAGGAACTAGCACAGATACGCAGTATTTT

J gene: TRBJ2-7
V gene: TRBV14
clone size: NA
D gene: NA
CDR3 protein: CASSPRWGQVLYEQYF
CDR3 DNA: TGTGCCAGCAGCCCCCGATGGGGGCAGGTTCTTTACGAGCAGTACTTC

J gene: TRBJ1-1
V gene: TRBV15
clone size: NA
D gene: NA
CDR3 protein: CATSSYSTEAFF
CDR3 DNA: TGTGCCACCAGCAGCTACAGCACTGAAGCTTTCTTT

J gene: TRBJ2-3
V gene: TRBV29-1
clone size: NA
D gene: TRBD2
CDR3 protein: CAQRAGGLGDTQYF
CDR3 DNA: TGCGCGCAAAGGGCGGGGGGGTTGGGAGATACGCAGTATTTT

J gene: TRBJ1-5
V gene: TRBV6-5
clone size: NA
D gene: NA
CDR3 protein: CASSGTRNQPQHF
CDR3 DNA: TGTGCCAGCAGCGGGACACGTAATCAGCCCCAGCATTTT

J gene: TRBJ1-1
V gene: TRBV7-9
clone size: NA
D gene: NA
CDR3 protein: CASSLGIGAKEAFF
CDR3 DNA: TGTGCCAGCAGCTTAGGAATTGGTGCGAAAGAAGCTTTCTTT

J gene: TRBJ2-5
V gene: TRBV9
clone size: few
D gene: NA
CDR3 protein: CASSAGRWGAQETQYF
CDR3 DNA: TGTGCCAGCAGCGCCGGGAGGTGGGGGGCCCAAGAGACCCAGTACTTC

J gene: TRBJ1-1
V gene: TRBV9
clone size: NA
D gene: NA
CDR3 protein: CASSSTGSGGTEAFF
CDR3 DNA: TGTGCCAGCAGCTCCACGGGAAGCGGGGGCACTGAAGCTTTCTTT

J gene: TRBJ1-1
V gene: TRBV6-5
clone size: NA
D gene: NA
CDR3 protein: CASSYSWPGESEAFF
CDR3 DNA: TGTGCCAGCAGTTACTCTTGGCCCGGGGAATCTGAAGCTTTCTTT

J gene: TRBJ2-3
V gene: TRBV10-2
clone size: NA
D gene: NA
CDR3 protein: CASSEPDLGGDTQYF
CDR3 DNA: TGCGCCAGCAGTGAGCCCGACCTAGGCGGAGATACGCAGTATTTT

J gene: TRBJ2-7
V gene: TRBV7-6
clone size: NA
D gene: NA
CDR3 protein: CASSSPGFEQYF
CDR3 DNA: TGTGCCAGCAGCTCCCCCGGTTTTGAGCAGTACTTC

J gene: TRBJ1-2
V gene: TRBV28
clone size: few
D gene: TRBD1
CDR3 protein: CASRKTRDRGTYYGYTF
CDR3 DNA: TGTGCCAGCAGAAAAACTCGGGACAGGGGAACGTATTATGGCTACACCTTC

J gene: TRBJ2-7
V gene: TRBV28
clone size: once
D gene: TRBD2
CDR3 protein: CASSLMGTSEYEQYF
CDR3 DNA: TGTGCCAGCAGCCTAATGGGGACTAGCGAGTACGAGCAGTACTTC

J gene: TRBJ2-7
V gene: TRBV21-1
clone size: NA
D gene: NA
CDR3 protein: CASSKAGRGGETYEQYF
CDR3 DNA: TGTGCCAGCAGCAAAGCTGGAAGAGGGGGCGAGACCTACGAGCAGTACTTC

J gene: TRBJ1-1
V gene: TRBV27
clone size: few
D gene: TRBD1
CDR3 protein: CASSLRTGAEAFF
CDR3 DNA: TGTGCCAGCAGTTTAAGGACAGGGGCTGAAGCTTTCTTT

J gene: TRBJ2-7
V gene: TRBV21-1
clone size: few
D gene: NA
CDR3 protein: CASSKVKTAAPYEQYF
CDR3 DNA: TGTGCCAGCAGCAAAGTGAAAACAGCGGCGCCCTACGAGCAGTACTTC

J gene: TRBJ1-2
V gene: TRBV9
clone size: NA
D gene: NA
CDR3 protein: CASSVEAMSGGGYGYTF
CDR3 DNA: TGTGCCAGCAGCGTAGAGGCTATGAGCGGGGGCGGCTATGGCTACACCTTC

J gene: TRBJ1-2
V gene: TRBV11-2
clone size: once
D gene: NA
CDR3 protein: CASSLGRGEYIF
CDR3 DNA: TGTGCCAGCAGCTTAGGGCGGGGAGAATACATCTTC

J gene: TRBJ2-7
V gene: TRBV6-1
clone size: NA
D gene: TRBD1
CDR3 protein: CASRTGTGAYEQYF
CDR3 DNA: TGTGCCAGCAGAACCGGGACAGGGGCCTACGAGCAGTACTTC

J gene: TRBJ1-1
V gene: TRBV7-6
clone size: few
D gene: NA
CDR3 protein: CASSLAGGGGSTEAFF
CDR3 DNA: TGTGCCAGCAGCTTAGCAGGGGGGGGCGGGAGCACTGAAGCTTTCTTT

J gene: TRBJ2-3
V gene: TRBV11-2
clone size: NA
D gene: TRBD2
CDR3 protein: CASSWGTSGSNTQYF
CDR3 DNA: TGTGCCAGCAGCTGGGGGACTAGCGGGTCGAATACGCAGTATTTT

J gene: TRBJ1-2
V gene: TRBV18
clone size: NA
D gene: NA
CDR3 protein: CASSPTEFYGYTF
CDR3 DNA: TGTGCCAGCTCACCGACAGAGTTCTATGGCTACACCTTC

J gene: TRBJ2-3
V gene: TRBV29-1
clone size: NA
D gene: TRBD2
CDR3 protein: CSVGVAGGDTQYF
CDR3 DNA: TGCAGCGTTGGGGTAGCGGGGGGGGATACGCAGTATTTT

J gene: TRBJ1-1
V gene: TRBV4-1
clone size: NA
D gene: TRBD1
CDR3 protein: CASSRAGQGPNTEAFF
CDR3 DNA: TGCGCCAGCAGCCGGGCCGGACAGGGACCTAACACTGAAGCTTTCTTT

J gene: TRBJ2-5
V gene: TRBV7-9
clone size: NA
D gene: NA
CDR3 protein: CASSRFGAAKKETQYF
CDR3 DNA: TGTGCCAGCAGCCGCTTTGGGGCGGCCAAAAAAGAGACCCAGTACTTC

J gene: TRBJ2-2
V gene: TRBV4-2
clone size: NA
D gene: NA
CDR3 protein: CASSQAMNTGELFF
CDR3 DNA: TGTGCCAGCAGCCAAGCCATGAACACCGGGGAGCTGTTTTTT

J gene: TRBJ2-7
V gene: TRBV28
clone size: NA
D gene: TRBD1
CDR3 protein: CASSPTGEPSVEQYF
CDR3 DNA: TGTGCCAGCAGTCCAACAGGGGAGCCTTCCGTCGAGCAGTACTTC

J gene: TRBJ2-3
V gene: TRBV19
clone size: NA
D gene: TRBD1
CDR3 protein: CASSNSLTRGQGNTQYF
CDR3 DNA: TGTGCCAGTAGTAACTCACTAACCAGGGGGCAGGGGAATACGCAGTATTTT

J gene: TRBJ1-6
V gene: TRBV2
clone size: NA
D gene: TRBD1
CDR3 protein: CASSQNKMTGYRLGSPLHF
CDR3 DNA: TGTGCCAGCAGTCAAAATAAGATGACAGGGTATCGTTTGGGTTCACCCCTCCACTTT

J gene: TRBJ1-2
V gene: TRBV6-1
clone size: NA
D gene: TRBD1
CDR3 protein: CASSARQGENYGYTF
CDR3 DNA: TGTGCCAGCAGTGCCCGACAGGGGGAGAACTATGGCTACACCTTC

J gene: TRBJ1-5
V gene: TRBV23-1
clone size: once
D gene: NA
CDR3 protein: CASPRRGEFNQPQHF
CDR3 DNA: TGCGCCAGCCCACGGCGCGGGGAGTTCAATCAGCCCCAGCATTTT

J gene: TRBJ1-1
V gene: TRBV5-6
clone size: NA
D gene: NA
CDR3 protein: CASSILRNTEAFF
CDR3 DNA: TGTGCCAGCAGCATTCTGAGGAACACTGAAGCTTTCTTT

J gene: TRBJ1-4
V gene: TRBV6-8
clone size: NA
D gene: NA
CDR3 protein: CASTRLQGPNEKLFF
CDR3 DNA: TGTGCCAGCACCCGACTACAGGGACCGAATGAAAAACTGTTTTTT

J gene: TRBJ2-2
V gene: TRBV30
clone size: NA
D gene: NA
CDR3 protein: CAWREGGTGELFF
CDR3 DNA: TGTGCCTGGAGGGAAGGAGGCACCGGGGAGCTGTTTTTT

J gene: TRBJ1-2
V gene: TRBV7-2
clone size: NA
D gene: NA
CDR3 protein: CASSLVANYGYTF
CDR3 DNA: TGTGCCAGCAGCTTAGTAGCTAACTATGGCTACACCTTC

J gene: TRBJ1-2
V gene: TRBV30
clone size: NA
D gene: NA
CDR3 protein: CALPPGGGYGYTF
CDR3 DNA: TGTGCCCTACCCCCCGGTGGTGGCTATGGCTACACCTTC

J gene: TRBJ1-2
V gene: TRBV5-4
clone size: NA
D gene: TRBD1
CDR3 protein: CASRQTGGGGGYTF
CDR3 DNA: TGTGCCAGCAGGCAAACAGGGGGCGGCGGTGGCTACACCTTC

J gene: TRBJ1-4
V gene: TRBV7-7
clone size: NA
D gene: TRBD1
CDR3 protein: CASSLGTGDHEKLFF
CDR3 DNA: TGTGCCAGCAGTTTGGGAACAGGGGATCATGAAAAACTGTTTTTT

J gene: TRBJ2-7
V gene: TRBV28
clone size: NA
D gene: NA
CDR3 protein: CASSLFDSYEQYF
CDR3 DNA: TGTGCCAGCAGTTTATTTGACAGCTACGAGCAGTACTTC

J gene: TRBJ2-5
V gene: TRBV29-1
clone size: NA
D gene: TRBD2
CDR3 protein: CSAGRTNQETQYF
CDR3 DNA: TGCAGCGCCGGGAGGACAAATCAAGAGACCCAGTACTTC

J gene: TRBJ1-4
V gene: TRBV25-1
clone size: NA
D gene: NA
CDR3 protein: CASSHPGGAGEKLFF
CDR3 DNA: TGTGCCAGCAGTCATCCGGGGGGGGCGGGCGAAAAACTGTTTTTT

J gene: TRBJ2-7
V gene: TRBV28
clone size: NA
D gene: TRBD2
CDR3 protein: CASRGTTYALSYEQYF
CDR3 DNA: TGTGCCAGCAGAGGGACTACTTATGCCCTGAGCTACGAGCAGTACTTC

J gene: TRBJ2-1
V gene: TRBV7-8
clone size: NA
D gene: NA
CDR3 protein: CASSRRVNEQFF
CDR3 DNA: TGTGCCAGCAGCCGCAGGGTGAATGAGCAGTTCTTC

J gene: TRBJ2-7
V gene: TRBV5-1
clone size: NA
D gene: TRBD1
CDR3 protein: CASSPTGTGSYEQYF
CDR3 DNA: TGCGCCAGCAGCCCAACCGGGACAGGCTCCTACGAGCAGTACTTC

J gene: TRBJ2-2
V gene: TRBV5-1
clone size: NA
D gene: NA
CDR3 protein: CASRDLRGADTGELFF
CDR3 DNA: TGCGCCAGCAGAGACCTCCGGGGGGCTGACACCGGGGAGCTGTTTTTT